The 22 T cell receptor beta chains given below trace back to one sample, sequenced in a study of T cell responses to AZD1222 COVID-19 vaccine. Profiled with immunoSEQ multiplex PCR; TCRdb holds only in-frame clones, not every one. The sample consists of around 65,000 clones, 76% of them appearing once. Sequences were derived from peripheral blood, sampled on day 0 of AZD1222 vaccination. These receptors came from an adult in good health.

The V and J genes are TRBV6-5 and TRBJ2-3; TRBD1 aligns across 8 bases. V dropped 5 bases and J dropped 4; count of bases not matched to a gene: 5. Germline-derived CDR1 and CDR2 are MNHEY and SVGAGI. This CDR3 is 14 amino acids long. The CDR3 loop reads CASSPGTGADTQYF. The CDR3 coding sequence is TGTGCCAGCAGTCCCGGGACAGGTGCAGATACGCAGTATTTT.

The CDR3 region is CATSSGQGWEKLFF. The DNA for the CDR3 is TGTGCCACCAGCAGTGGACAGGGCTGGGAAAAACTGTTTTTT. J is TRBJ1-4 and V is TRBV15, with 8 bases lining up with TRBD1. With 3 bases clipped from V and 8 bases from J, the junction kept 5 bases outside the gene matches. CDR1 and CDR2 from the germline V gene are LNHNV and YYDKDF (reference sequence). The CDR3 covers 14 residues.

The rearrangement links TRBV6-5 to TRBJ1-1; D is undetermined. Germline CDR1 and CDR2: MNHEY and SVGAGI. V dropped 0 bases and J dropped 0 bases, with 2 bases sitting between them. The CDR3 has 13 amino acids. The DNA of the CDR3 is TGTGCCAGCAGTTACTCGATGAACACTGAAGCTTTCTTT. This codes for CASSYSMNTEAFF.

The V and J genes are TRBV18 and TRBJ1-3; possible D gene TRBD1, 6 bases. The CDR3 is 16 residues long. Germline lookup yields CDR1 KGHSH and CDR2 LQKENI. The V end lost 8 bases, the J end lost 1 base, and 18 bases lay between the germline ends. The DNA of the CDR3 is TGTGCCAGCACCTCCGGGACACTGGCTTCTGGAAACACCATATATTTT. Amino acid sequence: CASTSGTLASGNTIYF.

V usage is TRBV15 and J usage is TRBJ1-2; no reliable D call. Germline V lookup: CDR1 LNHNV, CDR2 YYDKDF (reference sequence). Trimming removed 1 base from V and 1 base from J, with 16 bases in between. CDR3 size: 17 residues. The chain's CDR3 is CATSRVGWETRNYGYTF. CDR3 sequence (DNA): TGTGCCACCAGCAGAGTAGGATGGGAGACGCGTAACTATGGCTACACCTTC.

CDR3 sequence reads: CASSPRTGMTDTQYF. CDR3 bases: TGTGCCAGCAGCCCCCGGACAGGGATGACAGATACGCAGTATTTT. V gene TRBV6-2 or TRBV6-3 combines with J gene TRBJ2-3, with 8 positions matching TRBD1. The germline CDR1 and CDR2 sequences are MNHEY and SVGEGT. The V and J ends lost 6 bases and 3 bases, in that order; junction bases with no gene match: 8. The CDR3 sequence is 15 residues long.

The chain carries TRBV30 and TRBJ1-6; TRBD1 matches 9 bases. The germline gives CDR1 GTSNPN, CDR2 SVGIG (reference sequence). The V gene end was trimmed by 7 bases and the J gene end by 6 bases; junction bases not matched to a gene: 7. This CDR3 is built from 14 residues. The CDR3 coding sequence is TGTGCCTCCAACCGGGACAGGGCTAATTCACCCCTCCACTTT. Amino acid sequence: CASNRDRANSPLHF.

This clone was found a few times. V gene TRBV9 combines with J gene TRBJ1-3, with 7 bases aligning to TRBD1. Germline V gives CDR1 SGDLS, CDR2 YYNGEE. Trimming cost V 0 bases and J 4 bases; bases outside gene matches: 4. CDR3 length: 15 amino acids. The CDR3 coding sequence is TGTGCCAGCAGCGTAGAGGGGGCTTCCGGAAACACCATATATTTT. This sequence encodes CASSVEGASGNTIYF.

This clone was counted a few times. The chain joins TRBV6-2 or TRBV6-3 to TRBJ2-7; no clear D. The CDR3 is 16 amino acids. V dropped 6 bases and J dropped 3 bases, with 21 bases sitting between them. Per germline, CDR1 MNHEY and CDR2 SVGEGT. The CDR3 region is CASSLNPRVEIYEQYF. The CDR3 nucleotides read TGTGCCAGCAGCCTCAACCCCCGGGTTGAGATCTACGAGCAGTACTTC.

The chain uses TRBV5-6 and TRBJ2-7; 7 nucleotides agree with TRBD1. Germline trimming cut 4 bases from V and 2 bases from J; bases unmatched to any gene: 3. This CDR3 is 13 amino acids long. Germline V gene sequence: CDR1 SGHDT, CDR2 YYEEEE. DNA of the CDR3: TGTGCCAGCAGCCGGGACAGAACCTACGAGCAGTACTTC. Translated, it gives CASSRDRTYEQYF.

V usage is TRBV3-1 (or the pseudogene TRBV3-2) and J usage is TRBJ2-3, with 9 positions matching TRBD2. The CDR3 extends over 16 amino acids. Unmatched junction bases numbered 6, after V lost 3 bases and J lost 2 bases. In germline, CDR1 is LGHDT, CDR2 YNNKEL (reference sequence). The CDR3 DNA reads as TGTGCCAGCAGCCAGGGAGCGGGGGGACTCACAGATACGCAGTATTTT. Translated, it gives CASSQGAGGLTDTQYF.

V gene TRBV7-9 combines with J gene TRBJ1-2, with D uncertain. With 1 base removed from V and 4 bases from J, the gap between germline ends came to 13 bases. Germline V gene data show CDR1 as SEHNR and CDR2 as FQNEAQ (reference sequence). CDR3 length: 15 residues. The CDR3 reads CASSLEGPRSYGYTF. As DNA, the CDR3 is TGTGCCAGCAGCTTAGAGGGCCCGAGGAGCTATGGCTACACCTTC.

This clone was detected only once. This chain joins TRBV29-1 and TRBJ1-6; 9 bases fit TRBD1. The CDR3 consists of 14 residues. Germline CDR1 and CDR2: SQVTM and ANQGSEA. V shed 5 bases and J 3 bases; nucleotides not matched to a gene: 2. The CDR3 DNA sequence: TGCAGCGTTCGGACAGGGGACTATAATTCACCCCTCCACTTT. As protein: CSVRTGDYNSPLHF.

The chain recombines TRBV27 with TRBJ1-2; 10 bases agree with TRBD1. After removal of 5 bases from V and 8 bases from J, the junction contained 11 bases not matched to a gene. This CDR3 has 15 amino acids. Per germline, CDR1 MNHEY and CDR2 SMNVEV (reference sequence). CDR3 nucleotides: TGTGCCAGCAGTCCCGCCGGGACAGGGGCAAGAGGCTACACCTTC. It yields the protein CASSPAGTGARGYTF.

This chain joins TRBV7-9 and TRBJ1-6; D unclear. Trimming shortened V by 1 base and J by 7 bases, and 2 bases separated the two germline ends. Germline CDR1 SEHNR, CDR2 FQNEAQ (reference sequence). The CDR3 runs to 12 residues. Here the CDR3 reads CASSLGNSPLHF. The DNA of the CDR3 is TGTGCCAGCAGCTTAGGCAATTCACCCCTCCACTTT.

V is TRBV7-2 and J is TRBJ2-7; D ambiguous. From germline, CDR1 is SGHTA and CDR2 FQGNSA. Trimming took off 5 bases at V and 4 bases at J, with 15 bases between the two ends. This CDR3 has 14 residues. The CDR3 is CASSPTGSSYEQYF. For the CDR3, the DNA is TGTGCCAGCAGCCCAACCGGGTCCTCATACGAGCAGTACTTC.

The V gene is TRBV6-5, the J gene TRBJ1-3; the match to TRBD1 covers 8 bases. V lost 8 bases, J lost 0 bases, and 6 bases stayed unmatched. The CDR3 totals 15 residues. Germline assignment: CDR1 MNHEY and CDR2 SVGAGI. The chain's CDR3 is CASAIQGGSGNTIYF. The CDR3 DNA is TGTGCCAGCGCAATACAGGGGGGCTCTGGAAACACCATATATTTT.

CDR3 in amino acids: CAWSVGTFYNEQFF. CDR3 sequence (DNA): TGTGCCTGGAGTGTCGGGACCTTCTACAATGAGCAGTTCTTC. The V and J genes are TRBV30 and TRBJ2-1; D tentatively fits TRBD1 or TRBD2 (5 bases each). The CDR3 has 14 amino acids. Germline values: CDR1 GTSNPN, CDR2 SVGIG (reference sequence). V lost 0 bases, J lost 3 bases, and 9 bases lay in between.

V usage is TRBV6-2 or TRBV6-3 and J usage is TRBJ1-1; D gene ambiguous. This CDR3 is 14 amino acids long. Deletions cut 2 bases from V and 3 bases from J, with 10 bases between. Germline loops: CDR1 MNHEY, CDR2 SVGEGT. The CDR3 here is CASSYRVLDTEAFF. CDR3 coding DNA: TGTGCCAGCAGTTACCGGGTATTGGACACTGAAGCTTTCTTT.

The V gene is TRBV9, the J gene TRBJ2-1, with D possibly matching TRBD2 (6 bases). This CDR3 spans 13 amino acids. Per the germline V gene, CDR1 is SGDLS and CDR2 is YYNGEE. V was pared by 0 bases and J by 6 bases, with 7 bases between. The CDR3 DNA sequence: TGTGCCAGCAGCGTAGGGGACTTCAATGAGCAGTTCTTC. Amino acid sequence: CASSVGDFNEQFF.

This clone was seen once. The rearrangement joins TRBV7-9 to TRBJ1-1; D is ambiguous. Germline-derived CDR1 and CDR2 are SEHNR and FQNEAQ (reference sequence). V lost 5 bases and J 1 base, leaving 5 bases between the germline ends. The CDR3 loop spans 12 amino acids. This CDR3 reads CASSNRNTEAFF. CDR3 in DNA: TGTGCCAGCAGCAACCGGAACACTGAAGCTTTCTTT.

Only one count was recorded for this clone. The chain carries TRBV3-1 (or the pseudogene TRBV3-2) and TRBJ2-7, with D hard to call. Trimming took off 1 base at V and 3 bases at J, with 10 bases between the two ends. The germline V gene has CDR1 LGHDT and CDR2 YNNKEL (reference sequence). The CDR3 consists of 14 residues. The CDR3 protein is CASSQGKGSYEQYF. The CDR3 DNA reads TGTGCCAGCAGCCAAGGAAAAGGAAGCTACGAGCAGTACTTC.